Shown below are 26 T cell receptor beta chains from a single sample sequenced in a study of cytomegalovirus exposure and HLA in healthy donors. Amplification used 60 Vbeta primers and 13 Jbeta primers. Profiling relied on immunoSEQ multiplex PCR, and the TCRdb table lists in-frame clones only, not all of them. The sample shows roughly 170,000 clones, 75% to 85% of them seen only once. Sequencing was done on a sample of PBMCs. The receptors originated from a woman aged 45-65 years in good health and CMV-seropositive.

The CDR3 nucleotides are TGTGCCAGTAGTATTGACAGGGGCCTGGGCGGGGAGCTGTTTTTT. This gives the protein CASSIDRGLGGELFF. The chain uses TRBV19 and TRBJ2-2, with 8 bases identical to TRBD1. Germline CDR1 LNHDA, CDR2 SQIVND (reference sequence). V dropped 3 bases and J dropped 7; count of bases not matched to a gene: 7. The CDR3 is 15 amino acids. The full variable domain, in which reference TRBV19 and TRBJ2-2 provide the parts outside the CDR3, is DGGITQSPKYLFRKEGQNVTLSCEQNLNHDAMYWYRQDPGQGLRLIYYSQIVNDFQKGDIAEGYSVSREKKESFPLTVTSAQKNPTAFYLCASSIDRGLGGELFFGEGSRLTVL.

The chain links TRBV7-3 to TRBJ1-6; the D gene is possibly TRBD1 (6 bases). With 3 bases removed from V and 4 bases from J, the gap between germline ends came to 13 bases. Germline CDR1 SGHTA, CDR2 FQGTGA. There are 16 residues in the CDR3. CDR3 coding DNA: TGTGCCAGCAGCTTGCGGGGGGGCGAATATAATTCACCCCTCCACTTT. Its protein is CASSLRGGEYNSPLHF.

The rearrangement uses TRBV6-5 and TRBJ2-2, with D unclear. The V gene lost 5 bases and the J gene lost 5 bases, with 15 bases spanning the gap. The CDR3 covers 15 residues. Germline V gene lookup returns CDR1 MNHEY and CDR2 SVGAGI. CDR3 residues: CASSTGLGLTGELFF. Here the CDR3 DNA reads TGTGCCAGCAGTACTGGGCTTGGGCTGACCGGGGAGCTGTTTTTT.

This chain joins TRBV5-6 and TRBJ2-1; D gene unclear. The CDR3 has 15 amino acids. Germline V lookup: CDR1 SGHDT, CDR2 YYEEEE. The V and J ends lost 1 base and 1 base respectively, with 9 bases between them. The CDR3 here is CASSLSRRSYNEQFF. In DNA form, the CDR3 reads TGTGCCAGCAGCTTGTCGCGGAGATCCTACAATGAGCAGTTCTTC. Full variable domain (outside the CDR3, taken from reference TRBV5-6 and TRBJ2-1): DAGVTQSPTHLIKTRGQQVTLRCSPKSGHDTVSWYQQALGQGPQFIFQYYEEEERQRGNFPDRFSGHQFPNYSSELNVNALLLGDSALYLCASSLSRRSYNEQFFGPGTRLTVL.

V and J are TRBV19 and TRBJ2-7; TRBD2 matches at 9 bases. The CDR3 runs 13 residues. V shed 9 bases, J shed 3 bases, and the junction held 6 bases outside the gene matches. Germline V CDR1 and CDR2: LNHDA, SQIVND (reference sequence). The CDR3 DNA follows: TGTGCCAGCGCTAGCGGGGTGAGCTACGAGCAGTACTTC. This codes for CASASGVSYEQYF.

This chain joins TRBV19 and TRBJ2-1, with TRBD1 identical over 7 bases. Germline lookup yields CDR1 LNHDA and CDR2 SQIVND (reference sequence). Losses at the gene ends were 6 bases for V and 9 bases for J; bases not matched to a gene: 8. CDR3 length: 13 amino acids. The CDR3 sequence is CASSQGSGGEQFF. The DNA for the CDR3 is TGTGCCAGTAGCCAAGGGTCAGGGGGTGAGCAGTTCTTC.

This clone was seen only once. This chain uses TRBV7-6 with TRBJ1-2; D is unclear. Looked up from germline, CDR1 is SGHVS and CDR2 is FNYEAQ. V was trimmed by 1 base and J by 7 bases, leaving 10 bases between them. The CDR3 totals 13 residues. For the CDR3, the DNA is TGTGCCAGCAGCTTAGGTGGAGGAAGTGGCTACACCTTC. Translating gives CASSLGGGSGYTF.

The rearrangement uses TRBV5-4 and TRBJ2-7, with TRBD2 matching 10 bases. This CDR3 has 15 residues. Germline CDR1 and CDR2: SGHNT and YYREEE (reference sequence). The V gene end was trimmed by 2 bases and the J gene end by 3 bases; junction bases not matched to a gene: 5. The CDR3 region has the DNA TGTGCCAGCAGCTTAGCGGGGGGGCAAGACTACGAGCAGTACTTC. Protein: CASSLAGGQDYEQYF. Drawing the rest from reference TRBV5-4 and TRBJ2-7, the complete variable domain is ETGVTQSPTHLIKTRGQQVTLRCSSQSGHNTVSWYQQALGQGPQFIFQYYREEENGRGNFPPRFSGLQFPNYSSELNVNALELDDSALYLCASSLAGGQDYEQYFGPGTRLTVT.

V is TRBV4-1 and J is TRBJ2-2; the D gene is possibly TRBD1 (6 bases). Trimming took 4 bases from V and 4 from J, leaving 13 bases between them. CDR3 length equals 15 residues. Germline V CDR1 and CDR2: MGHRA, YSYEKL. Here the CDR3 reads CASSPWGQLTGELFF. CDR3 coding DNA: TGCGCCAGCAGCCCATGGGGACAACTCACCGGGGAGCTGTTTTTT.

This chain links TRBV2 with TRBJ2-2, with 9 bases aligning to TRBD1. CDR1 and CDR2 (germline): SNHLY, FYNNEI. With 3 bases clipped from V and 7 bases from J, the junction kept 6 bases outside the gene matches. This CDR3 comprises 15 residues. The CDR3 reads CASSDSQGAGGELFF. Here the CDR3 DNA reads TGTGCCAGCAGTGATTCACAGGGGGCTGGCGGGGAGCTGTTTTTT.

The gene calls are TRBV9 and TRBJ1-2, with D uncertain. Germline values: CDR1 SGDLS, CDR2 YYNGEE. The CDR3 contains 14 residues. V lost 0 bases and J lost 8, with 14 bases in between. CDR3 coding DNA: TGTGCCAGCAGCGTAGGGGCCGCAGGTGAAGGCTACACCTTC. Translation: CASSVGAAGEGYTF.

This chain connects TRBV10-3 to TRBJ2-5; TRBD2 agrees at 13 bases. J lost 5 bases, V lost 10 bases, and 7 bases had no gene match. Germline values: CDR1 ENHRY, CDR2 SYGVKD. The CDR3 is 14 amino acids. DNA for the CDR3: TGTGCCACCGGGGAACTAGCGGGGGGGGAGACCCAGTACTTC. Translated: CATGELAGGETQYF.

The CDR3 nucleotides read TGTGCTAGTGGTTTAACAGGCCTTGAGCAGTTCTTC. It codes for CASGLTGLEQFF. The chain carries TRBV12-5 and TRBJ2-1; possible D gene TRBD1, 5 bases. Germline V gene sequence: CDR1 LGHNT, CDR2 FRNRAP. V was pared by 3 bases and J by 9 bases, with 9 bases between. The CDR3 length is 12 residues.

The chain joins TRBV2 to TRBJ1-5; D is perhaps TRBD1 (5 bases). V was cut by 6 bases and J by 4 bases, with 10 bases left in between. This CDR3 has 13 residues. The V gene's germline CDR1 is SNHLY and CDR2 FYNNEI. The CDR3 spells CASSMDKNQPQHF. As DNA, the CDR3 is TGTGCCAGCAGCATGGACAAGAATCAGCCCCAGCATTTT.

The rearrangement uses TRBV7-9 and TRBJ2-7; D ambiguous. Per germline, CDR1 SEHNR and CDR2 FQNEAQ (reference sequence). V was pared by 10 bases and J by 4 bases, with 11 bases between. The CDR3 loop spans 11 amino acids. The CDR3 coding sequence is TGTGCCACCTCAGACATTTACGAGCAGTACTTC. Amino acids: CATSDIYEQYF.

V usage is TRBV9 and J usage is TRBJ1-6, with 7 bases fitting TRBD1. V trimming: 4 bases; J trimming: 7 bases; junction bases outside the gene matches: 8. Germline CDR1 is SGDLS and CDR2 is YYNGEE. The CDR3 extends over 15 amino acids. The chain's CDR3 is CASSTSGTVNSPLHF. DNA of the CDR3: TGTGCCAGCAGCACCTCCGGGACAGTAAATTCACCCCTCCACTTT.

The chain couples TRBV5-1 to TRBJ1-1, with D unresolved. The germline V gene encodes CDR1 SGHRS and CDR2 YFSETQ. This CDR3 has 12 amino acids. V was trimmed by 2 bases and J by 5 bases, leaving 7 bases between them. The CDR3 DNA is TGCGCCAGCAGCTTACGCGGGACTGAAGCTTTCTTT. Its protein product is CASSLRGTEAFF.

The chain joins TRBV11-2 to TRBJ1-4; D is uncertain. CDR1 is SGHAT and CDR2 is FQNNGV in the germline V gene. The CDR3 length is 17 residues. Trimming pared 1 base from V and 0 bases from J, leaving 12 bases between. CDR3 sequence (DNA): TGTGCCAGCAGCTTAGTAGCTCCCGAGGCAACTAATGAAAAACTGTTTTTT. This gives the protein CASSLVAPEATNEKLFF.

V is TRBV19 and J is TRBJ2-2, with D uncertain. Trimming stripped 5 bases from V and 6 bases from J, with 13 bases between. The CDR3 extends over 14 amino acids. Germline CDR1 reads LNHDA; CDR2 reads SQIVND (reference sequence). CDR3: CASSASNLAGELFF. The CDR3 nucleotides are TGTGCCAGTAGTGCTTCCAACTTGGCCGGGGAGCTGTTTTTT. The full variable domain, in which reference TRBV19 and TRBJ2-2 provide the parts outside the CDR3, is DGGITQSPKYLFRKEGQNVTLSCEQNLNHDAMYWYRQDPGQGLRLIYYSQIVNDFQKGDIAEGYSVSREKKESFPLTVTSAQKNPTAFYLCASSASNLAGELFFGEGSRLTVL.

This chain connects TRBV7-6 to TRBJ2-1; TRBD1 might be the D (5 bases). The CDR3 runs 16 residues. The ends were cut back, 1 base at V and 0 bases at J, with 10 bases in the middle. CDR1 and CDR2 (germline): SGHVS, FNYEAQ. The DNA for the CDR3 is TGTGCCAGCAGCTTAGAAGGGGCCAGCTCCTACAATGAGCAGTTCTTC. This gives the protein CASSLEGASSYNEQFF. Together with reference TRBV7-6 and TRBJ2-1, the CDR3 gives the full variable domain: GAGVSQSPRYKVTKRGQDVALRCDPISGHVSLYWYRQALGQGPEFLTYFNYEAQQDKSGLPNDRFSAERPEGSISTLTIQRTEQRDSAMYRCASSLEGASSYNEQFFGPGTRLTVL.

A single count supports this clone. This sequence joins TRBV4-2 and TRBJ2-7; 8 nucleotides agree with TRBD1. Looked up from germline, CDR1 is LGHNA and CDR2 is YNFKEQ. This CDR3 is built from 14 residues. The J segment lost 5 bases and the V segment lost 1 base, leaving 4 bases of the junction unmatched. The CDR3 protein is CASSQGYRGNEQYF. The CDR3 DNA follows: TGTGCCAGCAGCCAAGGATACAGGGGGAACGAGCAGTACTTC.

The CDR3 DNA reads as TGTGCCAGCAGCTTTCGCGGTTACAATGAGCAGTTCTTC. Translating gives CASSFRGYNEQFF. The chain uses TRBV7-2 and TRBJ2-1, with no clear D. V lost 3 bases to trimming and J lost 4 bases, with 7 bases between them. Germline lookup yields CDR1 SGHTA and CDR2 FQGNSA. The CDR3 contains 13 residues.

This chain uses TRBV28 with TRBJ1-2; D is unresolved. The germline V gene encodes CDR1 MDHEN and CDR2 SYDVKM. The CDR3 totals 11 residues. V was cut by 2 bases and J by 8 bases, with 6 bases left in between. CDR3: CASSLVSGYTF. The CDR3 DNA is TGTGCCAGCAGTTTAGTAAGCGGCTACACCTTC.

V gene TRBV6-5 combines with J gene TRBJ1-2; weak D call: TRBD1 (5 bases). Per germline, CDR1 MNHEY and CDR2 SVGAGI. Trimming took 10 bases from V and 5 from J, leaving 23 bases between them. The CDR3 covers 15 residues. CDR3 sequence: CATCAPGKNLYGYTF. Here the CDR3 DNA reads TGTGCCACCTGTGCCCCAGGGAAAAATCTTTATGGCTACACCTTC.

The genes are TRBV19 and TRBJ2-7, with D perhaps matching TRBD2 (5 bases). V was trimmed by 3 bases and J by 2 bases, leaving 11 bases between them. The CDR3 has 14 amino acids. Germline CDR1 LNHDA, CDR2 SQIVND (reference sequence). The CDR3 DNA sequence: TGTGCCAGTAGTATCCGGACTCCCGCCTACGAGCAGTACTTC. Its protein product is CASSIRTPAYEQYF. The whole variable domain, remainder taken from reference TRBV19 and TRBJ2-7, is DGGITQSPKYLFRKEGQNVTLSCEQNLNHDAMYWYRQDPGQGLRLIYYSQIVNDFQKGDIAEGYSVSREKKESFPLTVTSAQKNPTAFYLCASSIRTPAYEQYFGPGTRLTVT.

The rearrangement uses TRBV7-8 and TRBJ1-3; 8 nucleotides line up with TRBD1. The CDR3 is 14 residues long. The germline gives CDR1 SGHVS, CDR2 FQNEAQ. The V and J ends lost 5 bases and 4 bases, in that order; junction bases with no gene match: 4. The CDR3 DNA reads TGTGCCAGCAGCCAGGGGACAGGAGGAAACACCATATATTTT. It is translated as CASSQGTGGNTIYF.